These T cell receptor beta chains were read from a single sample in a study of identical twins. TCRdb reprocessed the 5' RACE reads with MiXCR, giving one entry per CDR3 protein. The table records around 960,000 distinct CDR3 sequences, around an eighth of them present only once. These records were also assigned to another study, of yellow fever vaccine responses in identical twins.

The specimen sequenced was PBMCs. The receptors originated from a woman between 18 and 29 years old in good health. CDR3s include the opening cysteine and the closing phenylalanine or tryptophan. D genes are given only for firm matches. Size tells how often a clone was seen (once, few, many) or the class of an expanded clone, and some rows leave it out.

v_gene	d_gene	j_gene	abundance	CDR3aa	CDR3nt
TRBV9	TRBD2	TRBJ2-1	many	CASSPGGAYNEQFF	TGTGCCAGCAGTCCGGGGGGGGCCTACAATGAGCAGTTCTTC
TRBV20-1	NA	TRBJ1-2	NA	CSASRLGGGYGYTF	TGCAGTGCTAGTCGTTTGGGAGGGGGCTATGGCTACACCTTC
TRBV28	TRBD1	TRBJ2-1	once	CATLARTGTGSNEQFF	TGTGCCACCCTCGCCCGGACCGGGACAGGGAGCAATGAGCAGTTCTTC
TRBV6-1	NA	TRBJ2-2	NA	CASLGRKNTGELFF	TGTGCCAGCTTGGGCAGGAAAAACACCGGGGAGCTGTTTTTT
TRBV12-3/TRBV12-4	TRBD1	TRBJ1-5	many	CASSTGDRVLTQHF	TGTGCCAGCAGCACGGGGGACAGGGTCCTGACCCAGCATTTT
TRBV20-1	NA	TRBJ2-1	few	CSARSDQLSNEQFF	TGCAGTGCTAGATCGGATCAGCTAAGCAATGAGCAGTTCTTC
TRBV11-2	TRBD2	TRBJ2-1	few	CASSLAPLGEGFF	TGTGCCAGCAGCTTAGCTCCCTTGGGGGAGGGGTTCTTC
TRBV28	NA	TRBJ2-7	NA	CASSRGQPQYF	TGTGCCAGCAGTCGCGGACAGCCGCAGTACTTC
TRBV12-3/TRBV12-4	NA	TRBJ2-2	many	CASNPQGGNTGELFF	TGTGCCAGCAACCCTCAGGGGGGGAACACCGGGGAGCTGTTTTTT
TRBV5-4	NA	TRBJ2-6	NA	CASSWGTGGANVLTF	TGTGCCAGCAGCTGGGGGACTGGGGGGGCCAACGTCCTGACTTTC
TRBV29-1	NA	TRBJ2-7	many	CSVVRNGVDEQYF	TGCAGCGTTGTTAGAAATGGTGTGGACGAGCAGTACTTC
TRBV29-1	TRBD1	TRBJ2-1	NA	CSVTTGAYNEQFF	TGCAGCGTTACGACAGGGGCCTACAATGAGCAGTTCTTC
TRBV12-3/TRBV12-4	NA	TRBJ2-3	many	CASRGGGTDTQYF	TGTGCCAGCCGAGGGGGGGGCACAGATACGCAGTATTTT
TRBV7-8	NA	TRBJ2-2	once	CASSLAMGSVGLFF	TGTGCCAGCAGCTTAGCGATGGGCTCAGTGGGGCTGTTTTTT
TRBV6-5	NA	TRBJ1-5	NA	CASSYGLGSNQPQHF	TGTGCCAGCAGTTACGGTCTAGGTAGCAATCAGCCCCAGCATTTT
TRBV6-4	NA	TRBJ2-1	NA	CASSATSGRSSYNEQFF	TGTGCCAGCAGTGCCACCTCGGGGCGGAGCTCCTACAATGAGCAGTTCTTC
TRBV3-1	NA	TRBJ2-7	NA	CASSQRYEQYF	TGTGCCAGCAGCCAACGGTACGAGCAGTACTTC
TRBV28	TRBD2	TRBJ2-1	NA	CASIPLTSGTYNEQFF	TGTGCCAGCATACCCCTGACTAGCGGGACCTACAATGAGCAGTTCTTC
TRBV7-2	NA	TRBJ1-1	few	CASITQGRVAFF	TGTGCCAGCATCACCCAAGGGAGGGTGGCTTTCTTT
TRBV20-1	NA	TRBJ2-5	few	CSASLEETQYF	TGCAGTGCCTCACTCGAGGAGACCCAGTACTTC
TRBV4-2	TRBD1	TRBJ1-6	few	CASSQRTGGNSPLHF	TGTGCCAGCAGCCAACGGACAGGGGGTAATTCACCCCTCCACTTT
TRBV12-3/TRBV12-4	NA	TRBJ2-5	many	CASSPARRVKQETQYF	TGTGCCAGCAGTCCGGCGCGGCGTGTGAAACAAGAGACCCAGTACTTC
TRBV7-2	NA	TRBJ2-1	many	CASSLEGTQRYNEQFF	TGTGCCAGCAGCTTAGAAGGGACTCAGCGGTACAATGAGCAGTTCTTC
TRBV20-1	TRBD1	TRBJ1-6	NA	CSARGRGLRSYNSPLHF	TGCAGTGCTAGAGGCAGGGGGCTTCGCTCCTATAATTCACCCCTCCACTTT
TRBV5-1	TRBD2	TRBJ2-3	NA	CASSAAAGTRGTDTQYF	TGCGCCAGCAGCGCAGCCGCCGGGACTAGAGGCACAGATACGCAGTATTTT